One and the same sample provided the 10 T cell receptor beta chains below, sequenced in a study of cytomegalovirus exposure and HLA in healthy donors. TCRdb's table, derived via immunoSEQ multiplex PCR, lists solely in-frame clones and lacks some. The sample yields about 310,000 clones, roughly 90% seen once. Sequencing was performed on PBMCs. The receptor set was obtained from a man aged 25-45 years in good health and CMV-seronegative.

This chain connects TRBV7-9 to TRBJ2-3; TRBD2 matches 12 bases. This CDR3 is 16 amino acids long. In germline, CDR1 is SEHNR, CDR2 FQNEAQ (reference sequence). J lost 4 bases, V lost 5 bases, and 7 bases had no gene match. The CDR3 nucleotides read TGTGCCAGCAGCACCGGACTAGCGGGGTTGGCAGATACGCAGTATTTT. The encoded protein is CASSTGLAGLADTQYF.

This chain links TRBV9 with TRBJ2-3; a weak D match, TRBD2 (5 bases). V lost 7 bases, J lost 10 bases, and 13 bases lay in between. CDR3 size: 11 residues. The germline V gene encodes CDR1 SGDLS and CDR2 YYNGEE. The CDR3 loop reads CASGRPHPQYF. The CDR3 region has the DNA TGTGCCAGCGGGAGACCCCATCCGCAGTATTTT.

In this sample, this clone turned up once. The chain joins TRBV5-1 to TRBJ2-2, with 7 nucleotides matching TRBD2. This CDR3 contains 15 residues. V shed 4 bases and J 5 bases; nucleotides not matched to a gene: 8. CDR1 and CDR2 (germline): SGHRS, YFSETQ. The CDR3 DNA reads as TGCGCCAGCAGCCCCTGGTCCGGGGGGACCGGGGAGCTGTTTTTT. Amino acid sequence: CASSPWSGGTGELFF.

CDR3 coding DNA: TGTGCCACCGGGGACAGGGGCTACGAGCAGTACTTC. It translates to CATGDRGYEQYF. The chain has TRBV15 and TRBJ2-7, with TRBD1 matching over 10 bases. Germline V CDR1 and CDR2: LNHNV, YYDKDF (reference sequence). This CDR3 region has 12 residues. J lost 3 bases, V lost 8 bases, and 1 base had no gene match.

The J gene is TRBJ1-2, the V gene TRBV5-6; 7 nucleotides agree with TRBD1. Germline CDR1 SGHDT, CDR2 YYEEEE. There are 15 residues in the CDR3. J gave up 4 bases and V 4 bases, and 10 bases lay outside the gene matches. The DNA of the CDR3 is TGTGCCAGCAGCGGAAGGACAGGCTATCCCTATGGCTACACCTTC. It specifies CASSGRTGYPYGYTF.

J is TRBJ1-5 and V is TRBV19, with 9 bases matching TRBD1. Germline CDR1 is LNHDA and CDR2 is SQIVND (reference sequence). The V and J ends lost 5 bases and 5 bases, in that order; junction bases with no gene match: 13. This CDR3 comprises 17 residues. In DNA, the CDR3 is TGTGCCAGTAGTCTCAACCCCGGGACAGGGAGAGATCAGCCCCAGCATTTT. Translated: CASSLNPGTGRDQPQHF.

V gene TRBV19 combines with J gene TRBJ1-4, with TRBD1 identical over 12 bases. The CDR3 covers 16 residues. The V and J ends lost 11 bases and 8 bases, in that order; junction bases with no gene match: 15. The germline CDR1 and CDR2 sequences are LNHDA and SQIVND (reference sequence). The CDR3 nucleotides are TGTGCCTCCCGGGACAGGGGGCGCAGGAATCTGGAAAAACTGTTTTTT. It yields the protein CASRDRGRRNLEKLFF. Filled out from reference TRBV19 and TRBJ1-4, the complete variable domain reads DGGITQSPKYLFRKEGQNVTLSCEQNLNHDAMYWYRQDPGQGLRLIYYSQIVNDFQKGDIAEGYSVSREKKESFPLTVTSAQKNPTAFYLCASRDRGRRNLEKLFFGSGTQLSVL.

The chain carries TRBV13 and TRBJ1-1; D perhaps matches TRBD1 (6 bases). Germline V gene lookup returns CDR1 PRHDT and CDR2 FYEKMQ (reference sequence). The CDR3 is 13 amino acids. Between the trimmed V and J ends, which lost 7 bases and 7 bases, there was a span of 16 bases. This CDR3 is CASTQGGFREAFF. The CDR3 region has the DNA TGTGCCAGCACCCAAGGGGGTTTCCGTGAAGCTTTCTTT.

A remark on this clone: Other DNA sequences in the same sample also yield this CDR3. The chain couples TRBV5-1 to TRBJ2-7; perhaps TRBD1 as D (6 bases). The CDR3 runs 15 residues. V was trimmed by 0 bases and J by 2 bases, leaving 12 bases between them. Per the germline V gene, CDR1 is SGHRS and CDR2 is YFSETQ. This CDR3 is CASSLGGGSTYEQYF. CDR3 in DNA: TGCGCCAGCAGCTTGGGTGGGGGCTCCACCTACGAGCAGTACTTC.

This chain joins TRBV29-1 and TRBJ2-7; 12 nucleotides agree with TRBD2. The germline V gene has CDR1 SQVTM and CDR2 ANQGSEA. With V trimmed by 5 bases and J by 2 bases, 7 bases remained unmatched. The CDR3 extends over 15 amino acids. DNA for the CDR3: TGCAGCGTTTTAACTAGCGGGGGGCGTCCCTACGAGCAGTACTTC. It encodes CSVLTSGGRPYEQYF.